This TCR beta chain was identified in a study of graft-versus-host responses after intestinal transplantation. The germline V and J ends were trimmed by 4 bases and 8 bases, with 21 bases remaining between them. The CDR3 has 16 amino acids. Germline loops: CDR1 SGHDN, CDR2 FVKESK. Concerning this clone itself: Its antigen remains unidentified.

The data were produced by immunoSEQ multiplex PCR, yet TCRdb's version contains in-frame clones alone and is incomplete. The table lists around 120,000 clones, 75% to 95% of them singletons, with roughly 0.2% in the top ten. The rearrangement links TRBV14 to TRBJ2-1; the D gene is possibly TRBD2 (5 bases). Sequenced here: unstimulated CD4+ T cells sorted from spleen or lymph node cells, sampled before intestinal transplant. This TCR was recovered from a human donor who received an intestinal transplant. CDR3 residues: CASSPIGLLGADEQFF. CDR3 bases: TGTGCCAGCAGCCCTATAGGACTGCTCGGAGCGGATGAGCAGTTCTTC.